This T cell receptor (beta chain) appears in the sequencing data of a study of blood T cell repertoires in COVID-19 (dated by TCRdb to between 2020 and 2021). About the full investigation: Collaborator samples came from the United States, Italy and Spain and covered acute and convalescent phases of COVID-19. The prospective study material was composed of cDNA or gDNA derived from T cells, B-cell-depleted T cells, or PBMCs. Subjects who had been exposed to COVID-19, were actively infected with it, or had recovered from it provided the deeply sampled blood TCRbeta repertoires that made up the dataset. The repertoires were released in a freely available public database intended as a resource for research on the immune response to SARS-CoV-2. Samples were obtained from the ongoing ImmuneRACE study (first 160 participants) and from about 1,300 subjects provided by 6 global collaborators. Nearly every sample came with metadata listing a de-identified subject ID, COVID-19 status, age in years and sex. Where available, HLA class I and class II types were taken from metadata supplied by the sample provider and were not determined by assay-based typing.

The CDR3 holds 16 amino acids from the cysteine to the phenylalanine. Kept here is only the CDR3 DNA, which spans 48 bases and is read in frame from base 1. The germline V and J ends show losses of 5 bases and 0 bases respectively, and no gene match explains 6 bases of the junction. As encoded in the germline V gene (reference sequence), CDR1 is LNHDA while CDR2 is SQIVND. In regard to this clone: What antigen it recognizes has not been identified. Base qualities are not at hand, and no much larger clone is one base apart.

General findings and caveats noted by the study authors: How much clinical and demographic metadata was included differed by source and by participant, and the metadata was provided uncurated.

Each collaborating institution followed its own protocols to collect whole blood in K2EDTA tubes. For TCRbeta analysis, collaborators shipped samples in one of three forms: frozen whole blood, isolated PBMCs, or DNA extracted from either of those sample types. The immunoSEQ Assay, a bias-controlled multiplex PCR, was used to amplify TCRbeta CDR3 regions from genomic DNA. For the original study's pipeline: Nucleated cell counts per sample were estimated from amplification of reference gene primers within the assay. Sequence reads were collapsed and filtered to measure the absolute abundance of every unique TCRbeta CDR3 rearrangement. Productive Simpson clonality was computed per sample as the square root of Simpson's diversity index over productive rearrangements. The table was pulled from immuneACCESS by TCRdb, which kept in-frame rearrangements only. Such tables lose some clones; where checked, under half of the loss comes from unresolved V genes, and the rest has no known cause. V and J calls and clone size are copied from that table; D and trimming were computed from the DNA. Across this sample there are 95,000 to 150,000 clones, with about 79% seen only once. The ten largest clones capture approximately 2.4% of the sample.

The chain couples TRBV19 to TRBJ1-1, with TRBD1 identical over 10 junction bases. Sequencing was carried out using peripheral blood. The source is a man in his 70s with acute or convalescent COVID-19. The bases are TGTGCCAGTAGTCTTTGGACAGGGGGAATGAACACTGAAGCTTTCTTT. Its protein product is CASSLWTGGMNTEAFF. Full variable domain (CDR3 extended with the reference TRBV19 and TRBJ1-1 proteins): DGGITQSPKYLFRKEGQNVTLSCEQNLNHDAMYWYRQDPGQGLRLIYYSQIVNDFQKGDIAEGYSVSREKKESFPLTVTSAQKNPTAFYLCASSLWTGGMNTEAFFGQGTRLTVV.